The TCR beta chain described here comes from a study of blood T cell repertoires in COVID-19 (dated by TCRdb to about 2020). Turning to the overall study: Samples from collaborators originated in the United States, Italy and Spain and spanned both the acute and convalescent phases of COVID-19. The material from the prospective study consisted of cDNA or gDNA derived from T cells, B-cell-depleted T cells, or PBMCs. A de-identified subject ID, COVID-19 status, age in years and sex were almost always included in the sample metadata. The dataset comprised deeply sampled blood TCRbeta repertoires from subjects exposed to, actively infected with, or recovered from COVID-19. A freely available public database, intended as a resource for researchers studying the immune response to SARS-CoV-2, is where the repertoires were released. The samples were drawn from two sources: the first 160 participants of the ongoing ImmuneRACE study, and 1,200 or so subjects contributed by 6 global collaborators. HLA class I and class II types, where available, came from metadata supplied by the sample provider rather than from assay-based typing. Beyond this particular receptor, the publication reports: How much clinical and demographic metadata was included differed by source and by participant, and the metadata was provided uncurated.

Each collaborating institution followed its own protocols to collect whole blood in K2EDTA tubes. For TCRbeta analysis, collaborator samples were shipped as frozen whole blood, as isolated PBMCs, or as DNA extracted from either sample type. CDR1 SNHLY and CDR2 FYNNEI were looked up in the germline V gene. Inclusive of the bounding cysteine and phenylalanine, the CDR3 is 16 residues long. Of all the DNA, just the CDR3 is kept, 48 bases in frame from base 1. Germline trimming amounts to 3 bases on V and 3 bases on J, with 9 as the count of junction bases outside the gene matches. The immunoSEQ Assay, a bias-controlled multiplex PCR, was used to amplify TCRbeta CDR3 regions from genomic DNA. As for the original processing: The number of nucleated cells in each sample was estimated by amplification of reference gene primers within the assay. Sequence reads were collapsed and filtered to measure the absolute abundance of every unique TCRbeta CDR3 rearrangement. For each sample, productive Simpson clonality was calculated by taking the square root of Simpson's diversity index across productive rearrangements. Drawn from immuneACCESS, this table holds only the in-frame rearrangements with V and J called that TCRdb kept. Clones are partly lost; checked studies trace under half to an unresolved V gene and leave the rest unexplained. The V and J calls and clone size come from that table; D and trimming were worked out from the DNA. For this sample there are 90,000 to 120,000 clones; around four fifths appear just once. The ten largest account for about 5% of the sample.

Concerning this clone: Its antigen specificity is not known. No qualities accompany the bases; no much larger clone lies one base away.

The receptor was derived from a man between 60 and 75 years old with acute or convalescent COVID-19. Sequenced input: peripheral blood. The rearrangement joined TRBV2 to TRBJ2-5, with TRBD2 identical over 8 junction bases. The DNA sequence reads TGTGCCAGCAGTGAGGCCCCCGGGAGGGGGGAAGAGACCCAGTACTTC. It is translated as CASSEAPGRGEETQYF. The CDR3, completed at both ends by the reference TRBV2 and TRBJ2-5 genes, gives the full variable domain EPEVTQTPSHQVTQMGQEVILRCVPISNHLYFYWYRQILGQKVEFLVSFYNNEISEKSEIFDDQFSVERPDGSNFTLKIRSTKLEDSAMYFCASSEAPGRGEETQYFGPGTRLLVL.